The clone carrying this T cell receptor (beta chain) has only a few counts. These data originate in a study of cytomegalovirus exposure and HLA in healthy donors. Study in general: Early released data comprised tens of millions of unique TCRs from HLA-typed donors.

V was clipped by 4 bases and J by 1 base, with 15 bases between them. The germline gives CDR1 SGHDN, CDR2 FVKESK. CDR3 length: 16 amino acids. With 60 Vbeta and 13 Jbeta primers, the PCR was carried out. TCRdb's table, derived via immunoSEQ multiplex PCR, lists solely in-frame clones and lacks some. The sample shows around 110,000 clones, more than 60% of them seen only once. The chain carries TRBV14 and TRBJ2-3; D unresolved. Sequencing used PBMCs. The TCR originated in a woman in her forties in good health and CMV-seropositive. CDR3 amino acids: CASSPTRTKGTDTQYF. CDR3 in DNA: TGTGCCAGCAGCCCAACGAGAACCAAAGGCACAGATACGCAGTATTTT.